Listed below are T cell receptor beta chains from one sample, sequenced in a study of cytomegalovirus exposure and HLA in healthy donors. The assay was immunoSEQ multiplex PCR, and TCRdb's table has in-frame clones only and misses some. The data show roughly 130,000 clones, roughly 83% seen once. The specimen was PBMCs. The receptors were sampled from a man aged 18 to 30 in good health and CMV-seronegative. Both conserved end residues are part of each CDR3. Each record gives: clone size, J gene, D gene, V gene, CDR3 DNA, CDR3 protein. D genes are given only for firm matches. Part of the rows lack a size; the others show once, few, many or a class for expanded clones.

clone_size: .; j_call: TRBJ1-6; d_call: .; v_call: TRBV5-4; cdr3_nt: TGTGCCAGCAGCTTGGATTTCGGTACTCTAAATTCACCCCTCCACTTT; cdr3_aa: CASSLDFGTLNSPLHF
clone_size: once; j_call: TRBJ2-7; d_call: TRBD1; v_call: TRBV7-8; cdr3_nt: TGTGCCAGCAGCACCACCAACCCCGGGACAGGGGTCTACGAGCAGTACTTC; cdr3_aa: CASSTTNPGTGVYEQYF
clone_size: .; j_call: TRBJ1-2; d_call: .; v_call: TRBV18; cdr3_nt: TGTGCCAGCTCACCCAAGGAGGAACATGGCTACACCTTC; cdr3_aa: CASSPKEEHGYTF
clone_size: few; j_call: TRBJ2-7; d_call: .; v_call: TRBV6-5; cdr3_nt: TGTGCCAGCAGTTACTCTCAGGGGCCCTACGAGCAGTACTTC; cdr3_aa: CASSYSQGPYEQYF
clone_size: .; j_call: TRBJ2-7; d_call: .; v_call: TRBV29-1; cdr3_nt: TGCAGCGCCCTATGGGTTAGCGCCGTCTCCTACGAGCAGTACTTC; cdr3_aa: CSALWVSAVSYEQYF
clone_size: .; j_call: TRBJ1-1; d_call: .; v_call: TRBV5-1; cdr3_nt: TGCGCCAGCAGCTTGGGAGGCACAATGAACACTGAAGCTTTCTTT; cdr3_aa: CASSLGGTMNTEAFF
clone_size: .; j_call: TRBJ2-5; d_call: .; v_call: TRBV7-3; cdr3_nt: TGTGCCAGCAGCCCCCCGGGAAGCCAAGAGACCCAGTACTTC; cdr3_aa: CASSPPGSQETQYF
clone_size: .; j_call: TRBJ1-1; d_call: TRBD1; v_call: TRBV6-1; cdr3_nt: TGTGCCAGCAGTTGGGACAGGGTGAACACTGAAGCTTTCTTT; cdr3_aa: CASSWDRVNTEAFF
clone_size: .; j_call: TRBJ2-7; d_call: .; v_call: TRBV6-5; cdr3_nt: TGTGCCAGCAGCAGACGTTCGACTTTCTCCTACGAGCAGTACTTC; cdr3_aa: CASSRRSTFSYEQYF
clone_size: .; j_call: TRBJ2-3; d_call: .; v_call: TRBV18; cdr3_nt: TGTGCCAGCTCAACGGGGCAGGGGGATACGCAGTATTTT; cdr3_aa: CASSTGQGDTQYF
clone_size: .; j_call: TRBJ2-7; d_call: TRBD1; v_call: TRBV15; cdr3_nt: TGTGCCACCAGCAGACCGGGACAGGGGGTGTACGAGCAGTACTTC; cdr3_aa: CATSRPGQGVYEQYF
clone_size: .; j_call: TRBJ2-7; d_call: .; v_call: TRBV2; cdr3_nt: TGTGCCGGCCAACCGGGACAAACCTACGAGCAGTACTTC; cdr3_aa: CAGQPGQTYEQYF
clone_size: few; j_call: TRBJ2-1; d_call: .; v_call: TRBV5-1; cdr3_nt: TGCGCCAGCAGCTTGGGGCTAGTTTTTTATGAGCAGTTCTTC; cdr3_aa: CASSLGLVFYEQFF
clone_size: .; j_call: TRBJ1-1; d_call: .; v_call: TRBV18; cdr3_nt: TGTGCCAGCTCACCCAAACAGGGCTCGAACACTGAAGCTTTCTTT; cdr3_aa: CASSPKQGSNTEAFF
clone_size: .; j_call: TRBJ2-7; d_call: .; v_call: TRBV5-1; cdr3_nt: TGCGCCAGCAGCTTCGAGGGAGGGGGCTCCTACGAGCAGTACTTC; cdr3_aa: CASSFEGGGSYEQYF
clone_size: .; j_call: TRBJ1-6; d_call: .; v_call: TRBV5-1; cdr3_nt: TGCGCCAGCAGCTCAACCCACTATTCACCCCTCCACTTT; cdr3_aa: CASSSTHYSPLHF
clone_size: .; j_call: TRBJ2-7; d_call: .; v_call: TRBV4-2; cdr3_nt: TGTGCCAGCAGCCGAGACCAGGGTAAGGGCGAGCAGTACTTC; cdr3_aa: CASSRDQGKGEQYF
clone_size: .; j_call: TRBJ2-5; d_call: TRBD2; v_call: TRBV28; cdr3_nt: TGTGCCAGCAGTCTCTCCGACGGACTAGCGGGAGTTGCAGAGACCCAGTACTTC; cdr3_aa: CASSLSDGLAGVAETQYF
clone_size: .; j_call: TRBJ1-1; d_call: .; v_call: TRBV30; cdr3_nt: TGTGCCTGGACCCGGGGTTTACAGGGAACTGAAGCTTTCTTT; cdr3_aa: CAWTRGLQGTEAFF
clone_size: once; j_call: TRBJ1-3; d_call: .; v_call: TRBV29-1; cdr3_nt: TGCAGCGTGCGAGGGTCCGGAAACACCATATATTTT; cdr3_aa: CSVRGSGNTIYF
clone_size: .; j_call: TRBJ2-3; d_call: .; v_call: TRBV30; cdr3_nt: TGTGCCTGGAGGGATGGGGACACCTTCACAGATACGCAGTATTTT; cdr3_aa: CAWRDGDTFTDTQYF
clone_size: once; j_call: TRBJ1-4; d_call: .; v_call: TRBV19; cdr3_nt: TGTGCCAGTAAAGAGGGCCCAGCTAATGAAAAACTGTTTTTT; cdr3_aa: CASKEGPANEKLFF
clone_size: .; j_call: TRBJ2-1; d_call: .; v_call: TRBV27; cdr3_nt: TGTGCCAGCAGCAGGAATATGGGCTCCTACAATGAGCAGTTCTTC; cdr3_aa: CASSRNMGSYNEQFF
clone_size: .; j_call: TRBJ2-7; d_call: .; v_call: TRBV5-4; cdr3_nt: TGTGCCAGCAGGGAGGACTTACAGGGTTCCCACGAGCAGTACTTC; cdr3_aa: CASREDLQGSHEQYF
clone_size: .; j_call: TRBJ1-5; d_call: .; v_call: TRBV7-8; cdr3_nt: TGTGCCAGCAGCCCCCGGGACACCTATAGCAATCAGCCCCAGCATTTT; cdr3_aa: CASSPRDTYSNQPQHF
clone_size: .; j_call: TRBJ2-5; d_call: TRBD1; v_call: TRBV11-3; cdr3_nt: TGTGCCAGCAGCCGGGGACAGTGGGGTAACCAAGAGACCCAGTACTTC; cdr3_aa: CASSRGQWGNQETQYF
clone_size: .; j_call: TRBJ1-4; d_call: .; v_call: TRBV4-3; cdr3_nt: TGCGCCAGCAGCCGCGAACTAATGGACAGTGGGGCCGAAAAACTGTTTTTT; cdr3_aa: CASSRELMDSGAEKLFF
clone_size: .; j_call: TRBJ2-7; d_call: TRBD1; v_call: TRBV29-1; cdr3_nt: TGCAGCGGCGGACAGGGGAGCGAGCAGTACTTC; cdr3_aa: CSGGQGSEQYF
clone_size: .; j_call: TRBJ1-2; d_call: .; v_call: TRBV21-1; cdr3_nt: TGTGCCAGCAGCAAAGAGGCAGGGGGCTTCTATGGCTACACCTTC; cdr3_aa: CASSKEAGGFYGYTF
clone_size: .; j_call: TRBJ1-6; d_call: TRBD1; v_call: TRBV27; cdr3_nt: TGTGCCAGCAGTCCCCGGGACAGAGACAATTCACCCCTCCACTTT; cdr3_aa: CASSPRDRDNSPLHF
clone_size: .; j_call: TRBJ2-7; d_call: .; v_call: TRBV27; cdr3_nt: TGTGCCAGCAGTTTATCGGGCCTTTACTACGAGCAGTACTTC; cdr3_aa: CASSLSGLYYEQYF
clone_size: .; j_call: TRBJ1-5; d_call: .; v_call: TRBV7-9; cdr3_nt: TGTGCCAGCAGCTTTGGCGGATACAATCAGCCCCAGCATTTT; cdr3_aa: CASSFGGYNQPQHF
clone_size: .; j_call: TRBJ2-1; d_call: .; v_call: TRBV5-1; cdr3_nt: TGCGCCAGCAGCTTGGGGTGGCAGACCTACAATGAGCAGTTCTTC; cdr3_aa: CASSLGWQTYNEQFF
clone_size: few; j_call: TRBJ2-6; d_call: .; v_call: TRBV19; cdr3_nt: TGTGCCAGTAGTATAGCTGGTGAGTGGACAGCCATTCACCAACCTGGGGCCAACGTCCTGACTTTC; cdr3_aa: CASSIAGEWTAIHQPGANVLTF
clone_size: .; j_call: TRBJ2-7; d_call: .; v_call: TRBV4-2; cdr3_nt: TGTGCCAGCAGCCAAGTAGGAGCCTACGAGCAGTACTTC; cdr3_aa: CASSQVGAYEQYF
clone_size: .; j_call: TRBJ1-5; d_call: .; v_call: TRBV5-1; cdr3_nt: TGCGCCAGCAGCCCGGAAGGACAGCCCCATCAGCCCCAGCATTTT; cdr3_aa: CASSPEGQPHQPQHF
clone_size: .; j_call: TRBJ1-1; d_call: .; v_call: TRBV7-2; cdr3_nt: TGTGCCAGCAGCTTAGGGAGCAGCGGGGCTGAAGCTTTCTTT; cdr3_aa: CASSLGSSGAEAFF
clone_size: .; j_call: TRBJ2-4; d_call: TRBD2; v_call: TRBV2; cdr3_nt: TGTGCCAGCAGTGAAAGGACTAGCGGGGGAAAAAACATTCAGTACTTC; cdr3_aa: CASSERTSGGKNIQYF
clone_size: .; j_call: TRBJ2-7; d_call: .; v_call: TRBV6-1; cdr3_nt: TGTGCCAGCAGTAAGGAGGCAGGTCGGACCTACGAGCAGTACTTC; cdr3_aa: CASSKEAGRTYEQYF
clone_size: .; j_call: TRBJ2-3; d_call: TRBD1; v_call: TRBV19; cdr3_nt: TGTGCCAGTAGTGCACAGGGGGCCGATACGCAGTATTTT; cdr3_aa: CASSAQGADTQYF
clone_size: .; j_call: TRBJ1-4; d_call: .; v_call: TRBV25-1; cdr3_nt: TGTGCCAGCAGTGTTCATGCAACTAATGAAAAACTGTTTTTT; cdr3_aa: CASSVHATNEKLFF
clone_size: .; j_call: TRBJ1-3; d_call: .; v_call: TRBV15; cdr3_nt: TGTGCCACCAGCAGAGATCTGGAGGGCGACTCTGGAAACACCATATATTTT; cdr3_aa: CATSRDLEGDSGNTIYF
clone_size: .; j_call: TRBJ2-3; d_call: TRBD1; v_call: TRBV9; cdr3_nt: TGTGCCAGCAGCGTCGGGAGAGGGGGGACAGGGCCGACAGATACGCAGTATTTT; cdr3_aa: CASSVGRGGTGPTDTQYF
clone_size: .; j_call: TRBJ2-2; d_call: TRBD2; v_call: TRBV29-1; cdr3_nt: TGCAGCGTTCGGTCGGGGAGGGGCACCGGGGAGCTGTTTTTT; cdr3_aa: CSVRSGRGTGELFF
clone_size: .; j_call: TRBJ2-5; d_call: .; v_call: TRBV5-1; cdr3_nt: TGCGCCAGCAGCTTGCCCCGACGGGCAGGGGATCTAGAGACCCAGTACTTC; cdr3_aa: CASSLPRRAGDLETQYF
clone_size: .; j_call: TRBJ2-7; d_call: TRBD1; v_call: TRBV11-2; cdr3_nt: TGTGCCAGCAGCCCACAAAGGGACAGTGATTACGAGCAGTACTTC; cdr3_aa: CASSPQRDSDYEQYF
clone_size: .; j_call: TRBJ1-4; d_call: .; v_call: TRBV25-1; cdr3_nt: TGTGCCAGCAGTGAATCAGGGATTCGTGAAAAACTGTTTTTT; cdr3_aa: CASSESGIREKLFF
clone_size: .; j_call: TRBJ2-7; d_call: .; v_call: TRBV7-9; cdr3_nt: TGTGCCAGCAGCCCAACCGTAGAGCGGGTAGACGAGCAGTACTTC; cdr3_aa: CASSPTVERVDEQYF
clone_size: .; j_call: TRBJ2-3; d_call: .; v_call: TRBV2; cdr3_nt: TGTGCCAGCAGTGATAGCTGGGCAGATACGCAGTATTTT; cdr3_aa: CASSDSWADTQYF
clone_size: .; j_call: TRBJ2-3; d_call: TRBD2; v_call: TRBV18; cdr3_nt: TGTGCCAGCTCACCACGGGCTAGCGGGAGCACAGATACGCAGTATTTT; cdr3_aa: CASSPRASGSTDTQYF
clone_size: .; j_call: TRBJ2-3; d_call: .; v_call: TRBV30; cdr3_nt: TGTGCCTGGAGTGTACGCCTCCGGTCTAGCACAGATACGCAGTATTTT; cdr3_aa: CAWSVRLRSSTDTQYF
clone_size: .; j_call: TRBJ1-1; d_call: .; v_call: TRBV6-5; cdr3_nt: TGTGCCACTGAACGGGGGGGGACTGAAGCTTTCTTT; cdr3_aa: CATERGGTEAFF
clone_size: .; j_call: TRBJ2-4; d_call: .; v_call: TRBV27; cdr3_nt: TGTGCCAGCAGTTACCCGAGGACTGTCAAAAACATTCAGTACTTC; cdr3_aa: CASSYPRTVKNIQYF
clone_size: .; j_call: TRBJ2-2; d_call: .; v_call: TRBV27; cdr3_nt: TGTGCCAGCAGTTTGGGGGGGGCAGCCGGGGAGCTGTTTTTT; cdr3_aa: CASSLGGAAGELFF
clone_size: .; j_call: TRBJ2-3; d_call: .; v_call: TRBV7-8; cdr3_nt: TGTGCCAGCAGCCCCTATGACAGCGGAGGGACAGATACGCAGTATTTT; cdr3_aa: CASSPYDSGGTDTQYF